A single sample is the source of the 21 T cell receptor beta chains below, sequenced in a study of blood T cells in healthy people across ages. The use of a sample-barcoded 5' primer and a J-beta primer mix characterized a second PCR of roughly 7 to 12 cycles. MiXCR, applied by TCRdb to the 5' RACE reads, yields one record per CDR3 protein. The table lists more than 450,000 distinct CDR3 sequences, about 26% of them singletons. A further study also used this sample, focusing on T cells of mothers and their children.

The sample was blood. All receptors derive from a boy between 2 and 15 years old in good health.

The genes are TRBV7-2 and TRBJ2-5, with 8 bases that match TRBD2. This CDR3 is built from 15 residues. Germline loops: CDR1 SGHTA, CDR2 FQGNSA. J lost 6 bases, V lost 3 bases, and 9 bases had no gene match. CDR3 sequence (DNA): TGTGCCAGCAGCTTTACTAGCGGAGGATTACAGACCCAGTACTTC. Translated, it gives CASSFTSGGLQTQYF.

This clonotype was seen at least ten times. This chain uses TRBV20-1 with TRBJ1-4, with TRBD1 identical over 7 bases. Germline CDR1 and CDR2: DFQATT and SNEGSKA (reference sequence). The V and J ends lost 0 bases and 4 bases, in that order; junction bases with no gene match: 2. There are 14 residues in the CDR3. The CDR3 protein is CSARDPGGNEKLFF. The CDR3 DNA sequence: TGCAGTGCTAGAGATCCAGGGGGTAATGAAAAACTGTTTTTT.

The gene calls are TRBV5-4 and TRBJ2-5, with 9 bases that match TRBD1. The germline gives CDR1 SGHNT, CDR2 YYREEE (reference sequence). With 0 bases clipped from V and 5 bases from J, the junction kept 5 bases outside the gene matches. The CDR3 loop spans 15 amino acids. In DNA, the CDR3 is TGTGCCAGCAGCTTGGAGCACAGGGGGCTGGAGACCCAGTACTTC. It codes for CASSLEHRGLETQYF.

V usage is TRBV29-1 and J usage is TRBJ1-3; no reliable D call. The CDR3 covers 11 residues. Germline CDR1 reads SQVTM; CDR2 reads ANQGSEA. V was pared by 6 bases and J by 1 base, with 4 bases between. CDR3 DNA sequence: TGCAGCGTCTTATCTGGAAACACCATATATTTT. Translating it yields CSVLSGNTIYF.

This clonotype was detected only a few times. The chain has TRBV5-1 and TRBJ2-3, with TRBD2 identical over 8 bases. V trimming: 6 bases; J trimming: 3 bases; junction bases outside the gene matches: 3. Looked up from germline, CDR1 is SGHRS and CDR2 is YFSETQ. The CDR3 runs 13 residues. The CDR3 bases are TGCGCCAGCAACCCGGGGGGGACAGATACGCAGTATTTT. This codes for CASNPGGTDTQYF.

CDR3 DNA sequence: TGTGCTAGTGGTTTTCTACTCCGGACAGGGGTTGCCAACACTGAAGCTTTCTTT. Translated: CASGFLLRTGVANTEAFF. V usage is TRBV12-5 and J usage is TRBJ1-1; 9 positions match TRBD1. The J segment lost 2 bases and the V segment lost 3 bases, leaving 13 bases of the junction unmatched. The CDR3 runs to 18 residues. Germline-derived CDR1 and CDR2 are LGHNT and FRNRAP.

The rearrangement links TRBV20-1 to TRBJ2-5; 8 nucleotides agree with TRBD1. There are 16 residues in the CDR3. The junction had 11 bases not matched to a gene; V was cut back by 0 bases and J by 5 bases. Looked up from germline, CDR1 is DFQATT and CDR2 is SNEGSKA (reference sequence). The CDR3 region is CSAREPTGGRWETQYF. CDR3 nucleotides: TGCAGTGCTAGAGAGCCAACAGGGGGTCGTTGGGAGACCCAGTACTTC.

This sequence joins TRBV7-8 and TRBJ2-5; D is unresolved. The germline V gene encodes CDR1 SGHVS and CDR2 FQNEAQ. CDR3 length: 15 residues. Trimming removed 2 bases at V and 0 bases at J, with 10 bases between. The CDR3 reads CASSLSGLYQETQYF. CDR3 nucleotide sequence: TGTGCCAGCAGCTTATCAGGCCTATACCAAGAGACCCAGTACTTC. Variable domain in full (rest from reference TRBV7-8 and TRBJ2-5): GAGVSQSPRYKVAKRGQDVALRCDPISGHVSLFWYQQALGQGPEFLTYFQNEAQLDKSGLPSDRFFAERPEGSVSTLKIQRTQQEDSAVYLCASSLSGLYQETQYFGPGTRLLVL.

This clonotype was counted between two and nine times. This chain links TRBV6-6 with TRBJ1-1, with D possibly matching TRBD1 (5 bases). Looked up from germline, CDR1 is MNHNY and CDR2 is SVGAGI (reference sequence). The CDR3 covers 12 residues. Between the trimmed V and J ends, which lost 7 bases and 9 bases, there was a span of 15 bases. The chain's CDR3 is CASTAGLSKAFF. DNA for the CDR3: TGTGCCAGCACCGCGGGGCTCAGTAAAGCTTTCTTT.

This clonotype was counted a few times. V gene TRBV27 combines with J gene TRBJ2-3, with D uncertain. V was shortened by 4 bases and J by 6 bases, with 5 bases between the two germline ends. The CDR3 spans 11 residues. From germline, CDR1 is MNHEY and CDR2 SMNVEV (reference sequence). The CDR3 DNA reads TGTGCCAGCAGTTCCGTCGATACGCAGTATTTT. Translation gives CASSSVDTQYF.

V gene TRBV20-1 combines with J gene TRBJ2-7, with 9 bases lining up with TRBD2. The CDR3 has 15 amino acids. Germline loops: CDR1 DFQATT, CDR2 SNEGSKA (reference sequence). With V trimmed by 3 bases and J by 0 bases, 6 bases remained unmatched. CDR3: CSARALAGASYEQYF. In nucleotides, the CDR3 is TGCAGTGCTAGGGCGTTAGCGGGGGCCTCCTACGAGCAGTACTTC.

The chain's CDR3 is CSILAGNTGELFF. In DNA form, the CDR3 reads TGCAGCATTCTAGCGGGAAACACCGGGGAGCTGTTTTTT. The chain carries TRBV29-1 and TRBJ2-2, with 9 bases identical to TRBD2. V gave up 8 bases and J gave up 2 bases; unmatched junction bases: 3. The CDR3 is 13 amino acids. Looked up from germline, CDR1 is SQVTM and CDR2 is ANQGSEA.

This chain links TRBV4-3 with TRBJ2-2; 12 nucleotides line up with TRBD2. The CDR3 is 18 residues long. V lost 0 bases and J lost 5; bases outside the gene matches: 7. In germline, CDR1 is LGHNA, CDR2 YSLEER. The CDR3 protein is CASSQDGSSGRATGELFF. The CDR3 bases are TGCGCCAGCAGCCAAGATGGATCTAGCGGGAGGGCTACCGGGGAGCTGTTTTTT.

V is TRBV7-8 and J is TRBJ2-5; D gene ambiguous. CDR1 and CDR2 (germline): SGHVS, FQNEAQ. This CDR3 spans 14 amino acids. Between the trimmed V and J ends, which lost 4 bases and 0 bases, there was a span of 9 bases. CDR3 bases: TGTGCCAGCAGCTCGAAACGGTACCAAGAGACCCAGTACTTC. The encoded protein is CASSSKRYQETQYF. Looking up the rest from reference TRBV7-8 and TRBJ2-5 gives the full variable domain: GAGVSQSPRYKVAKRGQDVALRCDPISGHVSLFWYQQALGQGPEFLTYFQNEAQLDKSGLPSDRFFAERPEGSVSTLKIQRTQQEDSAVYLCASSSKRYQETQYFGPGTRLLVL.

V usage is TRBV5-1 and J usage is TRBJ2-5; TRBD1 matches 9 bases. Gene TRBJ2-7 matches the end of the DNA better, so the J call may be wrong. The germline gives CDR1 SGHRS, CDR2 YFSETQ. The length of the CDR3 is 14 residues. CDR3 DNA: TGCGCCAGCAGCTTCAGGACAGGGGCCCACGAGCAGTACTTC. This translates into CASSFRTGAHEQYF.

This clonotype was counted only a few times. J is TRBJ2-5 and V is TRBV3-1; 15 nucleotides align to TRBD2. The DNA end is a closer match to TRBJ2-7, so the J assignment may be wrong. This CDR3 has 14 residues. Germline V gene lookup returns CDR1 LGHDT and CDR2 YNNKEL (reference sequence). The CDR3 sequence is CASTRTSGGDEQYF. The DNA for the CDR3 is TGTGCCAGCACCCGGACTAGCGGGGGGGACGAGCAGTACTTC.

The chain uses TRBV5-1 and TRBJ2-5; the match to TRBD2 covers 8 bases. The CDR3 totals 14 residues. V was clipped by 4 bases and J by 5 bases; unmatched bases: 7. The germline V gene encodes CDR1 SGHRS and CDR2 YFSETQ. CDR3 sequence reads: CASSPGAGAETQYF. CDR3 coding DNA: TGCGCCAGCAGCCCCGGAGCGGGGGCTGAGACCCAGTACTTC.

The chain recombines TRBV7-9 with TRBJ2-2, with 9 bases matching TRBD1. Unmatched junction bases numbered 4, after V lost 5 bases and J lost 6 bases. CDR1 SEHNR and CDR2 FQNEAQ come from the germline V gene (reference sequence). This CDR3 spans 14 amino acids. The CDR3, as DNA: TGTGCCAGCAGCCAGGGACAGGGAGCCGGGGAGCTGTTTTTT. The encoded protein is CASSQGQGAGELFF.

In this sample, this clonotype turned up a few times. The CDR3 end shows no conserved phenylalanine or tryptophan, and so a read error is likely. The rearrangement joins TRBV14 to TRBJ2-3; 8 bases are shared with TRBD1. Germline values: CDR1 SGHDN, CDR2 FVKESK. V lost 3 bases to trimming and J lost 1 base; unmatched junction nucleotides: 12. The CDR3 has 18 amino acids. DNA for the CDR3: TGTGCCAGCAGCCAGACAGTTTGGACAGGGTCGGGCACAGATACGCAGTATCTT. It specifies CASSQTVWTGSGTDTQYL.

The genes are TRBV19 and TRBJ1-1; a possible D gene is TRBD1 (6 bases). Trimming cost V 0 bases and J 8 bases, with 10 bases left between them. CDR1 LNHDA and CDR2 SQIVND come from the germline V gene (reference sequence). The CDR3 covers 13 residues. The chain's CDR3 is CASSIERGSEAFF. The DNA of the CDR3 is TGTGCCAGTAGTATAGAAAGGGGGTCCGAAGCTTTCTTT.

Here the CDR3 reads CASSEGDRGYNEQFF. DNA of the CDR3: TGTGCCAGCAGTGAAGGGGACAGGGGGTACAATGAGCAGTTCTTC. V and J are TRBV6-1 and TRBJ2-5, with 11 bases identical to TRBD1. The J call may be in error: the DNA end matches TRBJ2-1 better. The CDR3 consists of 15 residues. Germline loops: CDR1 MNHNS, CDR2 SASEGT.